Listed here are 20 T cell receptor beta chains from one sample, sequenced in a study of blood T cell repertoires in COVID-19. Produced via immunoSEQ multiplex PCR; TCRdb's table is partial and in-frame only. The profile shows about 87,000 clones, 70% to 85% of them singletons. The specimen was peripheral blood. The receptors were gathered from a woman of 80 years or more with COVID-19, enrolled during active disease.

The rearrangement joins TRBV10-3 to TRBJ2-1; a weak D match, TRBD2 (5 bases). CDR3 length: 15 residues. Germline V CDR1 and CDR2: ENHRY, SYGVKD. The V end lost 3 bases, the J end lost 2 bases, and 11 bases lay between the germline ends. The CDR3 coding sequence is TGTGCCATCAGTGATTTCAGCGGAACCTACAATGAGCAGTTCTTC. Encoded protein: CAISDFSGTYNEQFF.

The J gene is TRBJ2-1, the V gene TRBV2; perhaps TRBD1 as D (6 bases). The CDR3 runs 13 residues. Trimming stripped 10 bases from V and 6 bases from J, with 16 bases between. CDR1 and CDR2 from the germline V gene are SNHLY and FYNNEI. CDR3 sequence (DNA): TGTGCCATCACACAGGGATTAGGCAATGAGCAGTTCTTC. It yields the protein CAITQGLGNEQFF.

In DNA, the CDR3 is TGTGCCAGCAGTCACCAGGGGGGAAATCAGCCCCAGCATTTT. Translation: CASSHQGGNQPQHF. The V call is TRBV27, the J call TRBJ1-5, with TRBD1 matching over 7 bases. The CDR3 covers 14 residues. Germline V lookup: CDR1 MNHEY, CDR2 SMNVEV (reference sequence). Trimming took 5 bases from V and 4 from J; bases not matched to a gene: 5.

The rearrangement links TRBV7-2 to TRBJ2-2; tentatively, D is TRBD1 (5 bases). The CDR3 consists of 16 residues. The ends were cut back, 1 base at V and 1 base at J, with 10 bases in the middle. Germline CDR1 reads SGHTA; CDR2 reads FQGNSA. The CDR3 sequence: CASSLGPGLNTGELFF. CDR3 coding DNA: TGTGCCAGCAGCTTAGGCCCAGGGTTGAACACCGGGGAGCTGTTTTTT. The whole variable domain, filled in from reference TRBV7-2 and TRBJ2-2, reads GAGVSQSPSNKVTEKGKDVELRCDPISGHTALYWYRQSLGQGLEFLIYFQGNSAPDKSGLPSDRFSAERTGGSVSTLTIQRTQQEDSAVYLCASSLGPGLNTGELFFGEGSRLTVL.

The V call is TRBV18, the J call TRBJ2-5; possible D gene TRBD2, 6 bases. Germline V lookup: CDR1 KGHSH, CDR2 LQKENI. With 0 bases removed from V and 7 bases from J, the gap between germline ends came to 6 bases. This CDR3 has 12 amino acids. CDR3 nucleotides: TGTGCCAGCTCACCACCGGGGGGGACCCAGTACTTC. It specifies CASSPPGGTQYF.

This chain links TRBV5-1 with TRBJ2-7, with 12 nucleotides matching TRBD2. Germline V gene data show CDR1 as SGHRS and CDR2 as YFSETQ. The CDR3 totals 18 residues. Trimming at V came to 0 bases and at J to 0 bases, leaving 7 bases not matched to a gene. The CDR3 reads CASSLETSGSGLSYEQYF. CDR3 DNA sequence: TGCGCCAGCAGCTTGGAGACTAGCGGGAGTGGACTCTCCTACGAGCAGTACTTC.

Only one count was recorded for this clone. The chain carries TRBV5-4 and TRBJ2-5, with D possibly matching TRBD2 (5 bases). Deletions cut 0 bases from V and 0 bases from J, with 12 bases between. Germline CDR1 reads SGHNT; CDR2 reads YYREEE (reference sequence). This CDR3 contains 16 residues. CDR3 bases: TGTGCCAGCAGCTTGGGATGGGGAGAGTACCAAGAGACCCAGTACTTC. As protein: CASSLGWGEYQETQYF.

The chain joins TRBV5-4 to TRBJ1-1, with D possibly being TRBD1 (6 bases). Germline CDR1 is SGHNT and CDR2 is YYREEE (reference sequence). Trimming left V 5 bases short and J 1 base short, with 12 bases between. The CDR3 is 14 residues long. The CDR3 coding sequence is TGTGCCAGCAGTCTGGAAGGGGGGAACACTGAAGCTTTCTTT. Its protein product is CASSLEGGNTEAFF.

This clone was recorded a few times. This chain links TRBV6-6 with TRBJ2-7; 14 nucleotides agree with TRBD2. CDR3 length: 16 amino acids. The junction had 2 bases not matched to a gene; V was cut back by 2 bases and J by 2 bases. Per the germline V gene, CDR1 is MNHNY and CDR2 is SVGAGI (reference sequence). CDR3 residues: CASSYTGLAGAYEQYF. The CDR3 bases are TGTGCCAGCAGTTACACGGGACTAGCGGGAGCCTACGAGCAGTACTTC.

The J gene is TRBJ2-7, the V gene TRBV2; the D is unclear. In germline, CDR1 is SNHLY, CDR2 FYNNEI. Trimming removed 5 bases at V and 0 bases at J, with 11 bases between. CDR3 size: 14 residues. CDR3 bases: TGTGCCAGCAGTCCGACTCGAATCTCCTACGAGCAGTACTTC. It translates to CASSPTRISYEQYF.

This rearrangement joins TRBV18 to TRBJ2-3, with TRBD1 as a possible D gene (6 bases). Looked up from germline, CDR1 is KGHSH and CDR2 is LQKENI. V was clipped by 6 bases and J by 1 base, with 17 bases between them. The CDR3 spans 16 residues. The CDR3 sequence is CASSPGAGVGTDTQYF. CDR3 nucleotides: TGTGCCAGCTCCCCTGGGGCAGGGGTCGGCACAGATACGCAGTATTTT.

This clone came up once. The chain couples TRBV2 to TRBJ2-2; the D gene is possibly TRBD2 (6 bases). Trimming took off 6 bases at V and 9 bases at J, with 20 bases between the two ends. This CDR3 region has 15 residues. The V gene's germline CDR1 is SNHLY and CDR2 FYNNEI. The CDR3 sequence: CASSERGLAGRELFF. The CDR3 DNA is TGTGCCAGCAGCGAACGGGGACTTGCAGGCCGGGAGCTGTTTTTT.

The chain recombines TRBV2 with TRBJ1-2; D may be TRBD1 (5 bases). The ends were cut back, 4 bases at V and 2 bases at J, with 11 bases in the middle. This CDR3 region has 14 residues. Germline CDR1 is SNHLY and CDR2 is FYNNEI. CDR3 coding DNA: TGTGCCAGCAGTGCCGGGGGTTGGAACTATGGCTACACCTTC. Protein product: CASSAGGWNYGYTF.

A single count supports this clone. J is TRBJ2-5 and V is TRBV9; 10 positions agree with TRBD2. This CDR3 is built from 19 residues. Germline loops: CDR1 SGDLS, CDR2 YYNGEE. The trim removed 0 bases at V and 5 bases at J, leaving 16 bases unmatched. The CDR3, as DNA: TGTGCCAGCAGCGTAGATCCGCCAGGCCAGCGGGGGGGCTCTGAGACCCAGTACTTC. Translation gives CASSVDPPGQRGGSETQYF.

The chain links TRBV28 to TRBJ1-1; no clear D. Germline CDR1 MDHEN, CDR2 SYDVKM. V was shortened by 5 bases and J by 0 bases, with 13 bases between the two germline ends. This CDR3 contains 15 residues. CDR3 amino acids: CASSRPAALNTEAFF. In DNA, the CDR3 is TGTGCCAGCAGTCGACCGGCGGCACTGAACACTGAAGCTTTCTTT.

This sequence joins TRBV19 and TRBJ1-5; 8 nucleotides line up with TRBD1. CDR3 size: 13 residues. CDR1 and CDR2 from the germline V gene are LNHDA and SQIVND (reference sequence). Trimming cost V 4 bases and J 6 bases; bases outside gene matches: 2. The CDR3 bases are TGTGCCAGTAGTACGGACAGGGCTCAGCCCCAGCATTTT. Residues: CASSTDRAQPQHF.

CDR3 protein: CASSRTDTPSYEQYF. The CDR3 DNA follows: TGCGCCAGCAGCCGAACCGACACACCCTCCTACGAGCAGTACTTC. The rearrangement joins TRBV4-1 to TRBJ2-7; D gene unclear. Germline loops: CDR1 MGHRA, CDR2 YSYEKL. This CDR3 region has 15 residues. The V end lost 4 bases, the J end lost 0 bases, and 13 bases lay between the germline ends.

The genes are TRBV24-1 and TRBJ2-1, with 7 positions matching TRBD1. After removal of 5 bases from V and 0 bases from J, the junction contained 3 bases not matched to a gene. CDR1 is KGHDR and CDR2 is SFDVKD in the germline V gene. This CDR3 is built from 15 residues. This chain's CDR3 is CATSAGQNSYNEQFF. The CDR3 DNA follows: TGTGCCACCAGTGCGGGACAGAACTCCTACAATGAGCAGTTCTTC.

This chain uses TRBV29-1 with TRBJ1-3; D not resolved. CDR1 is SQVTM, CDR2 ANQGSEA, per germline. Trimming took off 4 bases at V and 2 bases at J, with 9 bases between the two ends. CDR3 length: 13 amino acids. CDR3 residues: CSVGSVTGNTIYF. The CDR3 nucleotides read TGCAGCGTTGGGTCAGTAACTGGAAACACCATATATTTT. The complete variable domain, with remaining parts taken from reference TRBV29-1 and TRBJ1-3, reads SAVISQKPSRDICQRGTSLTIQCQVDSQVTMMFWYRQQPGQSLTLIATANQGSEATYESGFVIDKFPISRPNLTFSTLTVSNMSPEDSSIYLCSVGSVTGNTIYFGEGSWLTVV.

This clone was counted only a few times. The CDR3 loop is CASSERSSSTDTQYF. CDR3 DNA: TGTGCCAGCAGCGAACGGTCTTCTAGCACAGATACGCAGTATTTT. The V call is TRBV9, the J call TRBJ2-3; unclear D gene. Trimming left V 3 bases short and J 0 bases short, with 11 bases between. The CDR3 has 15 amino acids. The germline gives CDR1 SGDLS, CDR2 YYNGEE.